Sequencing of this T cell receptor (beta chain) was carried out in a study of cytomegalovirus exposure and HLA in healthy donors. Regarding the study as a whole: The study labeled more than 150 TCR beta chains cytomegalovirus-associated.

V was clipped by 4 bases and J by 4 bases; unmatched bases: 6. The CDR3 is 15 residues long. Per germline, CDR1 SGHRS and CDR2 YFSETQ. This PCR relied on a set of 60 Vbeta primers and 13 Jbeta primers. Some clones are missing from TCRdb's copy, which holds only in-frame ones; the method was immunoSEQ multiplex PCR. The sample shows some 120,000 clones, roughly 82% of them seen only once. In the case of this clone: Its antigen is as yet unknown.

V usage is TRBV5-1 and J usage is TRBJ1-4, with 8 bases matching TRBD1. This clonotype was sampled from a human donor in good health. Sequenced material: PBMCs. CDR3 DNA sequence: TGCGCCAGCAGCGTGACAGGGGCTGGTAATGAAAAACTGTTTTTT. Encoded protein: CASSVTGAGNEKLFF.